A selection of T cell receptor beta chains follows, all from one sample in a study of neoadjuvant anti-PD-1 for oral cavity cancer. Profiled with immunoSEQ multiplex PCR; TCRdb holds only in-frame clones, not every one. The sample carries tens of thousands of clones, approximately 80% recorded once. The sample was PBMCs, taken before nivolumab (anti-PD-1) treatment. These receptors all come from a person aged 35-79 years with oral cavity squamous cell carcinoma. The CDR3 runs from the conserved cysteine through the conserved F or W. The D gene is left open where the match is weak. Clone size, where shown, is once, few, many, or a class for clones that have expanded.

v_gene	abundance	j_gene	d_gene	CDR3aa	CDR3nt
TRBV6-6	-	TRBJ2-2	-	CASSYQGRIGELFF	TGTGCCAGCAGTTACCAGGGTAGAATCGGGGAGCTGTTTTTT
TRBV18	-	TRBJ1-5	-	CASSPTGTLSNQPQHF	TGTGCCAGCTCACCTACGGGGACACTTAGCAATCAGCCCCAGCATTTT
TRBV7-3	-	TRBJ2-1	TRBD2	CASSLAGTSLNEQFF	TGTGCCAGCAGCTTAGCCGGGACTAGCCTTAATGAGCAGTTCTTC
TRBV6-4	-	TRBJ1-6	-	CASSALGLGNSPLHF	TGTGCCAGCAGTGCCCTGGGCCTCGGGAATTCACCCCTCCACTTT
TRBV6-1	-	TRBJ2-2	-	CASKGTLGAGELFF	TGTGCCAGCAAAGGGACGTTGGGCGCCGGGGAGCTGTTTTTT
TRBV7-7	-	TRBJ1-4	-	CASSPGFATNEKLFF	TGTGCCAGCAGCCCCGGCTTTGCAACTAATGAAAAACTGTTTTTT
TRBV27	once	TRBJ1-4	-	CASSPQGYTPSTNEKLFF	TGTGCCAGCAGTCCTCAGGGGTATACGCCCTCAACTAATGAAAAACTGTTTTTT
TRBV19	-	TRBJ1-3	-	CASSTLEGRNTIYF	TGTGCCAGTAGTACCCTAGAGGGACGTAACACCATATATTTT
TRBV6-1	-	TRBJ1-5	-	CASRDRWEGVQPQHF	TGTGCCAGCAGGGATAGGTGGGAGGGGGTCCAGCCCCAGCATTTT
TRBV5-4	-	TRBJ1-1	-	CASSWGGSQNTEAFF	TGTGCCAGCAGCTGGGGCGGGTCGCAGAACACTGAAGCTTTCTTT
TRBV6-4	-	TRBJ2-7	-	CASSDEAGAAYEQYF	TGTGCCAGCAGTGACGAGGCCGGGGCAGCCTACGAGCAGTACTTC